This T cell receptor (beta chain) is drawn from a study of CXCR3-negative and CXCR3-positive naive CD8 T cells. CD45RO-CCR7+CD27+CD95- defined naive CD8+ T cells. Points from the study as a whole: TRB CDR3 hydrophobicity was greater in CXCR3-positive naive cells than in CXCR3-negative naive cells.

Germline CDR1 is SGHRS and CDR2 is YFSETQ. CDR3 size: 16 residues. Notes on this clonotype: Its cognate antigen is unknown.

Through 5' RACE with UMI labels, the TRB cDNA libraries were prepared. One entry per CDR3 protein, without DNA, is what TCRdb gives after re-calling the 5' RACE reads. Its table records some 68,000 distinct CDR3 sequences. The rearrangement joins TRBV5-1 to TRBJ2-2; TCRdb's D call of TRBD2 is untestable without DNA. This clonotype originated in a human donor in good health. Some clones in this sample may be carry-over from other donors' samples. The sequenced material came from naive CXCR3+ CD8+ T cells from blood. Subset defined: CD45RO-CCR7+CD27+CD95- naive CD8+ T cells expressing CXCR3 (TNR3+). CDR3 sequence: CASSPTSGPDTGELFF.